This T cell receptor (beta chain) was found in a study of human T cells and chemical hapten exposure. The wider study: The study lasted roughly 26 weeks, and patients were dosed weekly with diphenylcyclopropenone on the scalp throughout.

TCRdb called the RACE reads again in MiXCR, with one record for every CDR3 protein. Of just over 95,000 distinct CDR3 sequences in the sample, roughly 27% were seen once. Germline V gene lookup returns CDR1 DFQATT and CDR2 SNEGSKA (reference sequence). The CDR3 loop spans 12 amino acids. Trimming shortened V by 7 bases and J by 2 bases, and 6 bases separated the two germline ends. In its sample, this clonotype was seen a few times. Its antigen is undetermined. General study points: Relative to controls, expanded TCRs formed significantly more large CDR3 similarity clusters.

Time point specified: patch test 3, about 24 weeks after DPC sensitization. Treatment: therapeutic diphenylcyclopropenone sensitization with weekly scalp DPC. The starting material was whole blood, obtained in connection with sensitization to the hapten diphenylcyclopropenone (DPC). The V call is TRBV20-1, the J call TRBJ2-6; possibly TRBD1 for D (5 bases). The sequence derives from a man in his forties or fifties with alopecia areata. Some clones in this sample may be carry-over from other donors' samples. CDR3 nucleotides: TGCAGTGTCAGGGCTGGGGCCAACGTCCTGACTTTC. This translates into CSVRAGANVLTF.